The 17 T cell receptor beta chains in this list originate from one sample, sequenced in a study of cytomegalovirus exposure and HLA in healthy donors. A multiplex PCR was run with 60 Vbeta primers and 13 Jbeta primers. Sequencing used immunoSEQ multiplex PCR; TCRdb keeps in-frame clones, though not all of them. This sample has around 190,000 clones, with 75% to 85% found just once. Input material: PBMCs. The receptors were sampled from a woman aged 45-65 years in good health and CMV-seronegative.

This clone was observed once. The chain couples TRBV19 to TRBJ2-1; 13 bases are shared with TRBD2. J was trimmed by 10 bases and V by 0 bases; bases with no gene match: 12. The CDR3 runs 18 residues. CDR1 is LNHDA and CDR2 is SQIVND in the germline V gene (reference sequence). In DNA form, the CDR3 reads TGTGCCAGTAGTATAGAGACCGATGGACTAGCGGGAGAGAGGGAGCAGTTCTTC. Amino acids: CASSIETDGLAGEREQFF.

This chain connects TRBV14 to TRBJ2-1; 8 nucleotides align to TRBD2. Germline V gene sequence: CDR1 SGHDN, CDR2 FVKESK. The CDR3 is 15 residues long. Trimming took 4 bases from V and 6 from J; bases not matched to a gene: 8. CDR3 amino acids: CASSRTGGRPNEQFF. CDR3 in DNA: TGTGCCAGCAGCCGCACGGGCGGGAGGCCCAATGAGCAGTTCTTC.

The gene calls are TRBV28 and TRBJ1-2; D remains unclear. Per germline, CDR1 MDHEN and CDR2 SYDVKM. This CDR3 has 11 residues. The V and J ends lost 8 bases and 1 base respectively, with 5 bases between them. CDR3 DNA: TGTGCCAGCTACAGTAACTATGGCTACACCTTC. Encoded protein: CASYSNYGYTF.

The chain couples TRBV29-1 to TRBJ2-7; the match to TRBD2 covers 10 bases. CDR3 length: 12 amino acids. CDR1 and CDR2 (germline): SQVTM, ANQGSEA. With V trimmed by 5 bases and J by 6 bases, 4 bases remained unmatched. The CDR3 sequence: CSVIAGGLEQYF. The CDR3 nucleotides read TGCAGCGTTATAGCGGGAGGACTCGAGCAGTACTTC.

V usage is TRBV28 and J usage is TRBJ2-7; 11 nucleotides agree with TRBD1. Germline V gene data show CDR1 as MDHEN and CDR2 as SYDVKM. This CDR3 has 17 amino acids. J was trimmed by 4 bases and V by 5 bases; bases with no gene match: 13. The CDR3 region is CASSVPPFGDRGYEQYF. The CDR3 bases are TGTGCCAGCAGTGTACCACCGTTCGGGGACAGGGGGTACGAGCAGTACTTC.

The J gene is TRBJ2-5, the V gene TRBV6-5, with D maybe TRBD1 (5 bases). The V gene's germline CDR1 is MNHEY and CDR2 SVGAGI. V was shortened by 4 bases and J by 7 bases, with 19 bases between the two germline ends. This CDR3 is 15 amino acids long. As DNA, the CDR3 is TGTGCCAGCAGTTCCCCCTTTGACAGCATCGGGACCCAGTACTTC. Its protein is CASSSPFDSIGTQYF.

This chain links TRBV10-1 with TRBJ2-1; 11 bases line up with TRBD2. Trimming took 11 bases from V and 7 from J; bases not matched to a gene: 10. The CDR3 loop spans 14 amino acids. The germline gives CDR1 WNHNN, CDR2 SYGVQD (reference sequence). The CDR3 region is CAFPGTSGMNEQFF. The CDR3 DNA reads as TGCGCCTTCCCCGGGACTAGCGGAATGAATGAGCAGTTCTTC.

This sequence joins TRBV6-5 and TRBJ1-2; 7 positions agree with TRBD1. Germline V lookup: CDR1 MNHEY, CDR2 SVGAGI. This CDR3 is 15 amino acids long. V was pared by 2 bases and J by 6 bases, with 9 bases of the junction left unmatched. The CDR3 DNA follows: TGTGCCAGCAGTTACCGACCCGGGACAGCAAATGGCTACACCTTC. The encoded protein is CASSYRPGTANGYTF.

The gene calls are TRBV28 and TRBJ2-3, with 7 bases identical to TRBD2. J lost 6 bases, V lost 4 bases, and 10 bases had no gene match. The CDR3 totals 15 residues. Germline V gives CDR1 MDHEN, CDR2 SYDVKM. In nucleotides, the CDR3 is TGTGCCAGCAGTTCCGCGGGGGTCAGGACGGATACGCAGTATTTT. It translates to CASSSAGVRTDTQYF.

The chain is built from TRBV6-1 and TRBJ1-5, with TRBD1 identical over 9 bases. Germline V gene data show CDR1 as MNHNS and CDR2 as SASEGT. The CDR3 is 15 residues long. Trimming at V came to 6 bases and at J to 7 bases, leaving 10 bases not matched to a gene. The CDR3 bases are TGTGCCAGCAGCTCATACGGGACAGGGTCACAGCCCCAGCATTTT. Protein sequence: CASSSYGTGSQPQHF.

The chain employs TRBV27 and TRBJ2-4, with 8 bases fitting TRBD1. Unmatched junction bases numbered 12, after V lost 7 bases and J lost 1 base. The CDR3 consists of 17 residues. Looked up from germline, CDR1 is MNHEY and CDR2 is SMNVEV (reference sequence). The chain's CDR3 is CASNLQGVHPAKNIQYF. CDR3 sequence (DNA): TGTGCCAGCAATCTACAGGGGGTCCACCCGGCCAAAAACATTCAGTACTTC.

The chain is built from TRBV7-9 and TRBJ1-4, with D tentatively TRBD1 (5 bases). Germline-derived CDR1 and CDR2 are SEHNR and FQNEAQ (reference sequence). V dropped 5 bases and J dropped 6 bases, with 22 bases sitting between them. There are 17 residues in the CDR3. The CDR3 sequence: CASSNFLNRQGDEKLFF. The CDR3 coding sequence is TGTGCCAGCAGCAACTTCCTGAACAGGCAAGGCGATGAAAAACTGTTTTTT.

This clone was seen only a few times. This chain joins TRBV7-8 and TRBJ2-7, with D uncertain. Germline V gene sequence: CDR1 SGHVS, CDR2 FQNEAQ. The V and J ends lost 3 bases and 6 bases respectively, with 9 bases between them. This CDR3 has 12 residues. The CDR3 DNA reads as TGTGCCAGCAGCTTTTCAGTGGTCGAGCAGTACTTC. Amino acid sequence: CASSFSVVEQYF.

This clone was seen only a few times. The chain links TRBV6-4 to TRBJ1-1; D is possibly TRBD1 (5 bases). There are 14 residues in the CDR3. Germline CDR1 MRHNA, CDR2 SNTAGT. Deletions cut 7 bases from V and 1 base from J, with 13 bases between. CDR3 amino acids: CASKDDRWNTEAFF. In nucleotides, the CDR3 is TGTGCCAGCAAGGATGACAGATGGAACACTGAAGCTTTCTTT.

This clone turned up a few times. The chain couples TRBV15 to TRBJ1-2; maybe TRBD1 (6 bases). V dropped 4 bases and J dropped 4 bases, with 19 bases sitting between them. The CDR3 extends over 16 amino acids. The germline V gene has CDR1 LNHNV and CDR2 YYDKDF (reference sequence). This CDR3 is CATSIGAGANGYGYTF. The CDR3 DNA follows: TGTGCCACCAGCATTGGGGCGGGGGCGAACGGCTATGGCTACACCTTC.

The V and J genes are TRBV6-5 and TRBJ1-5; no definite D call. Trimming pared 0 bases from V and 6 bases from J, leaving 12 bases between. The CDR3 runs to 15 residues. In germline, CDR1 is MNHEY, CDR2 SVGAGI. The CDR3 nucleotides read TGTGCCAGCAGTTACTCGGGCAACAGCCCTCAGCCCCAGCATTTT. Translated, it gives CASSYSGNSPQPQHF.

The V and J genes are TRBV18 and TRBJ2-3; TRBD2 matches 7 bases. The trim removed 2 bases at V and 1 base at J, leaving 12 bases unmatched. The CDR3 sequence is 18 residues long. Germline CDR1 reads KGHSH; CDR2 reads LQKENI. The CDR3 is CASSPIAGPLTRTDTQYF. As DNA, the CDR3 is TGTGCCAGCTCACCAATAGCGGGCCCACTCACCCGCACAGATACGCAGTATTTT.